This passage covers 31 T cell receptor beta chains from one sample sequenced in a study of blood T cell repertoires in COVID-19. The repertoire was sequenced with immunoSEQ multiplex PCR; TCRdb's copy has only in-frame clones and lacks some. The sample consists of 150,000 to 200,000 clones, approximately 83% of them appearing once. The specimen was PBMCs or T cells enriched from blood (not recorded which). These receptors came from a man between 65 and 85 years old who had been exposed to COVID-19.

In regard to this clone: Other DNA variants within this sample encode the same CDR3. CDR3 in DNA: TGTGCCAGCAGTCAGAATTCACCCCTCCACTTT. Its protein product is CASSQNSPLHF. The chain is built from TRBV11-2 and TRBJ1-6; no clear D. Looked up from germline, CDR1 is SGHAT and CDR2 is FQNNGV. This CDR3 spans 11 amino acids. Trimming removed 6 bases from V and 7 bases from J, with 4 bases in between.

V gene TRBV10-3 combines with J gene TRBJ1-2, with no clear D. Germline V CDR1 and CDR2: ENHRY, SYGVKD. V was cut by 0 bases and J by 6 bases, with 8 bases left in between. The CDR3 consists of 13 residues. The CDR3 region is CAISESAVDGYTF. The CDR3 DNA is TGTGCCATCAGTGAGTCGGCAGTGGATGGCTACACCTTC.

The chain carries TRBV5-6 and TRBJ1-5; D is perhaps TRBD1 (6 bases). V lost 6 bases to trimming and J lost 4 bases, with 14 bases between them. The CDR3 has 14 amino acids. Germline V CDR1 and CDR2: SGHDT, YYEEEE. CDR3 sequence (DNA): TGTGCCAGCACCTGGGGACAAGGAAATCAGCCCCAGCATTTT. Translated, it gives CASTWGQGNQPQHF.

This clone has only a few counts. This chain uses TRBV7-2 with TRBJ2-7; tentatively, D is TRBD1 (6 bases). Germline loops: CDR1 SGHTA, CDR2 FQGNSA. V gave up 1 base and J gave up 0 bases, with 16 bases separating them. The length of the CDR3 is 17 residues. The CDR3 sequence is CASSLGLVRGSSYEQYF. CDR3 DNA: TGTGCCAGCAGCTTAGGTCTTGTGAGGGGGAGCTCCTACGAGCAGTACTTC.

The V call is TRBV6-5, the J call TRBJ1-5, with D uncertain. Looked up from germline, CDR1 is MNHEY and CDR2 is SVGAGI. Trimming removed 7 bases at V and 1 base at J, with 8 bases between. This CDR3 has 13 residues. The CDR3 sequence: CASTGTSNQPQHF. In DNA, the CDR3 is TGTGCCAGCACGGGTACCAGCAATCAGCCCCAGCATTTT.

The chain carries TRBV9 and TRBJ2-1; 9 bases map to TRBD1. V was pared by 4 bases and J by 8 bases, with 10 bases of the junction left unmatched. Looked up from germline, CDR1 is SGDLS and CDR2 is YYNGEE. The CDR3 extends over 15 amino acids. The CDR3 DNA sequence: TGTGCCAGCAGCCCAGGGACAGGGAGGATGGATGAGCAGTTCTTC. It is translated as CASSPGTGRMDEQFF.

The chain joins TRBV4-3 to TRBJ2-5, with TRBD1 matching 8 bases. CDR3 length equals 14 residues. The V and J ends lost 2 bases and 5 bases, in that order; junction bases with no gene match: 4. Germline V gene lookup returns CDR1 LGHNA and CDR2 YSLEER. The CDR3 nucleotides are TGCGCCAGCAGCCAACTCACAGGGGGGGAGACCCAGTACTTC. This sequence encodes CASSQLTGGETQYF.

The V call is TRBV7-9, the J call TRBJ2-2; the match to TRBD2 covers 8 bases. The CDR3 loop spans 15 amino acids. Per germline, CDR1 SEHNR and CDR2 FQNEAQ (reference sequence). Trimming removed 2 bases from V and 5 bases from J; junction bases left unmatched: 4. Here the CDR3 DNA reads TGTGCCAGCAGCTTACCGGGACTAGTAACCGGGGAGCTGTTTTTT. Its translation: CASSLPGLVTGELFF.

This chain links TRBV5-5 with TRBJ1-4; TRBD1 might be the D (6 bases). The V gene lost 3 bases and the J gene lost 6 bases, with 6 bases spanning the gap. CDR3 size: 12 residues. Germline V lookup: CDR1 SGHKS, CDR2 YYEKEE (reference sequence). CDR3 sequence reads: CASSWTDEKLFF. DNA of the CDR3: TGTGCCAGCAGCTGGACAGATGAAAAACTGTTTTTT.

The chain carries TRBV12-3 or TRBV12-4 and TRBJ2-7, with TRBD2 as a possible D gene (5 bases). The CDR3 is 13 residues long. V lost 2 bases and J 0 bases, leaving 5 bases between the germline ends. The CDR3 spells CASSLTSSYEQYF. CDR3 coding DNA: TGTGCCAGCAGTTTAACTAGCTCCTACGAGCAGTACTTC.

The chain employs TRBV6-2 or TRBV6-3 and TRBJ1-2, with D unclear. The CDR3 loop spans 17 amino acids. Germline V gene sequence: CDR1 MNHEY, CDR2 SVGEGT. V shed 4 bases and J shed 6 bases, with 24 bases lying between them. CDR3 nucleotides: TGTGCCAGCAGTTTCTTAGCGGGCGGCCCCGGGTCAGATGGCTACACCTTC. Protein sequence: CASSFLAGGPGSDGYTF.

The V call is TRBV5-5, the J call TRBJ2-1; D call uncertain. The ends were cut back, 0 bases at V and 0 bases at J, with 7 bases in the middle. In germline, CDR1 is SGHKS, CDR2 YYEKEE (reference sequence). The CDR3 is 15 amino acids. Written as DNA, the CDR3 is TGTGCCAGCAGCTTGGGTCCAGGCTCCTACAATGAGCAGTTCTTC. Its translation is CASSLGPGSYNEQFF.

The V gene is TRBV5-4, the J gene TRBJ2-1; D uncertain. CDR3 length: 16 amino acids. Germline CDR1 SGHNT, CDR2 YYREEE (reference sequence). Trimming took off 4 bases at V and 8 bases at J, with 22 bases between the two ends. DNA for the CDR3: TGTGCCAGCAGCCCCACCGGAGTCCGGTTTAACGATGAGCAGTTCTTC. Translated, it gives CASSPTGVRFNDEQFF.

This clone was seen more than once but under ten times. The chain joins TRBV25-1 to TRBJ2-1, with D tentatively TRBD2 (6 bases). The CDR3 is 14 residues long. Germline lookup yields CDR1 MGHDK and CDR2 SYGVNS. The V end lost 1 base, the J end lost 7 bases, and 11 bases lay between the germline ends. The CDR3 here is CASSEWGVMNEQFF. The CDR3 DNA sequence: TGTGCCAGCAGTGAATGGGGGGTGATGAATGAGCAGTTCTTC.

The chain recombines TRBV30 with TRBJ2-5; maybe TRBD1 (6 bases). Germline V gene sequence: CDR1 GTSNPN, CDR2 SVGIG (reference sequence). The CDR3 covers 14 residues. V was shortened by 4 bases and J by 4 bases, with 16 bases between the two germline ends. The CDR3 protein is CAWKLSGGRETQYF. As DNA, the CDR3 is TGTGCCTGGAAATTATCTGGGGGCCGAGAGACCCAGTACTTC.

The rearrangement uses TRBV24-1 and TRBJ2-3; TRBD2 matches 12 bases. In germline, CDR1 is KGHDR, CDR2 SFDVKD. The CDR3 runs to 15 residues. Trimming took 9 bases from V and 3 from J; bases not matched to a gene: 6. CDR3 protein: CATASGGAGTDTQYF. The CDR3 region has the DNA TGTGCCACCGCTAGCGGGGGGGCAGGGACAGATACGCAGTATTTT.

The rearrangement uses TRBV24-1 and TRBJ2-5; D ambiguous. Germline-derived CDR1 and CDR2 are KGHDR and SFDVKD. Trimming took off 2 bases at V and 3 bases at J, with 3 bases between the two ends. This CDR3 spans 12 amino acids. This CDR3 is CATSDSEETQYF. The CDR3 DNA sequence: TGTGCCACCAGTGATTCAGAAGAGACCCAGTACTTC.

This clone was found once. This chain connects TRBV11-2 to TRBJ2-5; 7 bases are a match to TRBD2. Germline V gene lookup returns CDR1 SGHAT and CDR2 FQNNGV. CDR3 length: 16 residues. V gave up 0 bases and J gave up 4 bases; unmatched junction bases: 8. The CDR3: CASSLDPRGVGETQYF. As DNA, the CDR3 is TGTGCCAGCAGCTTAGATCCACGGGGGGTTGGAGAGACCCAGTACTTC.

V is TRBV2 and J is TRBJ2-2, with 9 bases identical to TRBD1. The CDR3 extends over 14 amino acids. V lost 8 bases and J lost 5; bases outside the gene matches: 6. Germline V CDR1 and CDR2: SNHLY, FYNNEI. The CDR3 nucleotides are TGTGCCAGCGGGACAGGGAGAGGAACCGGGGAGCTGTTTTTT. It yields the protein CASGTGRGTGELFF.

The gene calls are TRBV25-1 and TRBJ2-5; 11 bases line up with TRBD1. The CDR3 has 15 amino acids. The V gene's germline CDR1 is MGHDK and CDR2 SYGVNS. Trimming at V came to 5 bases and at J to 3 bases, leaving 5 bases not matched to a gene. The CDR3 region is CASSPGQGAKETQYF. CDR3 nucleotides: TGTGCCAGCAGTCCCGGACAGGGGGCAAAAGAGACCCAGTACTTC.

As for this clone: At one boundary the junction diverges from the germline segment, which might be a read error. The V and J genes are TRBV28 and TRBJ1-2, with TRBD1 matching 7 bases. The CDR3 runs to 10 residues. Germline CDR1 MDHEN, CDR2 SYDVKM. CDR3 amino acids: CASSRQGTHF. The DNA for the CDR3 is TGTGCCAGCAGTCGACAGGGAACCCACTTC.

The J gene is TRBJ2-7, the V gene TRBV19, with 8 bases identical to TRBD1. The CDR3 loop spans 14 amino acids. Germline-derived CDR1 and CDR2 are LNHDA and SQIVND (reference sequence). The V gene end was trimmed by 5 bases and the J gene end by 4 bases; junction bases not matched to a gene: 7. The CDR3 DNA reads TGTGCCAGTAGTCCCACAGGGGGGCGATACGAGCAGTACTTC. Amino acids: CASSPTGGRYEQYF.

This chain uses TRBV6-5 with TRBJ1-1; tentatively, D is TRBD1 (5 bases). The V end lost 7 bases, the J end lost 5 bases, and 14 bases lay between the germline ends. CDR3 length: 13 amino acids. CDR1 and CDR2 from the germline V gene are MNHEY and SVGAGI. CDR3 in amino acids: CASTFDGGTEAFF. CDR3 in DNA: TGTGCCAGCACCTTCGACGGGGGAACTGAAGCTTTCTTT.

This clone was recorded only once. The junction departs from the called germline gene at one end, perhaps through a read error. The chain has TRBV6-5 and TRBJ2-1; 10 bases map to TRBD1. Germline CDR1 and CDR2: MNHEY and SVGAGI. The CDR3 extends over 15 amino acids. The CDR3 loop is CAGSFGQGAYNEQFF. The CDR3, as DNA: TGTGCCGGCAGTTTCGGACAGGGGGCCTACAATGAGCAGTTCTTC.

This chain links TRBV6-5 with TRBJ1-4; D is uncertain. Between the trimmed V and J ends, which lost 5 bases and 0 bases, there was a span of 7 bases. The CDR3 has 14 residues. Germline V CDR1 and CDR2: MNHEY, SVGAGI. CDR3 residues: CASSPGSTNEKLFF. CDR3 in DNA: TGTGCCAGCAGTCCCGGTTCAACTAATGAAAAACTGTTTTTT.

CDR3 bases: TGTGCCAGCAGCTTAGGGGAGCAAGAGACCCAGTACTTC. Translating gives CASSLGEQETQYF. This chain connects TRBV11-1 to TRBJ2-5; possible D gene TRBD2, 5 bases. CDR3 length: 13 residues. V was cut by 1 base and J by 2 bases, with 5 bases left in between. CDR1 and CDR2 from the germline V gene are SGHAT and FQDESV (reference sequence).

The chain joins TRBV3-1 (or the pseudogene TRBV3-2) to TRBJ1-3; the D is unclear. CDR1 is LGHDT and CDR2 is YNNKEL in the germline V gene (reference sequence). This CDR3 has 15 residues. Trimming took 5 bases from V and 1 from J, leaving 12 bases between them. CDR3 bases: TGTGCCAGCAGCGACCGGGTAGCTTCTGGAAACACCATATATTTT. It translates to CASSDRVASGNTIYF.

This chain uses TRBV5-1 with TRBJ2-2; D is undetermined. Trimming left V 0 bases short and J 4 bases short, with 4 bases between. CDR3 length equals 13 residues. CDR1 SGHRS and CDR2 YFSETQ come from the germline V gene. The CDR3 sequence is CASSLVVTGELFF. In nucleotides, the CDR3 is TGCGCCAGCAGCTTGGTAGTCACCGGGGAGCTGTTTTTT.

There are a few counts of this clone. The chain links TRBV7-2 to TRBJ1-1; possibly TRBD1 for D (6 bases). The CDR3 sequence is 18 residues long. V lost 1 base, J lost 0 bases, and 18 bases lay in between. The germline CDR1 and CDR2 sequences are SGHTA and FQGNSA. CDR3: CASSLGGGHLRVNTEAFF. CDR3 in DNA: TGTGCCAGCAGCTTAGGGGGGGGGCACCTGAGAGTGAACACTGAAGCTTTCTTT.

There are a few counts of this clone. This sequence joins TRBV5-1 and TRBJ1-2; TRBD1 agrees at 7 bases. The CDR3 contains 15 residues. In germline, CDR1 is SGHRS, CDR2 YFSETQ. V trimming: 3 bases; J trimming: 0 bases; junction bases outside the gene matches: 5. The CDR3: CASSSPDRANYGYTF. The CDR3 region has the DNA TGCGCCAGCAGCTCTCCAGACAGGGCTAACTATGGCTACACCTTC.

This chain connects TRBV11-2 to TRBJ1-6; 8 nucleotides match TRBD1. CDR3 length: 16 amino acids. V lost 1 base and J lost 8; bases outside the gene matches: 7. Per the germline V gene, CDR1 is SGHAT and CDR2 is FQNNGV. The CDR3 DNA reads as TGTGCCAGCAGCTTAGCAGGGACAGGCTCTCATTCACCCCTCCACTTT. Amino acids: CASSLAGTGSHSPLHF.